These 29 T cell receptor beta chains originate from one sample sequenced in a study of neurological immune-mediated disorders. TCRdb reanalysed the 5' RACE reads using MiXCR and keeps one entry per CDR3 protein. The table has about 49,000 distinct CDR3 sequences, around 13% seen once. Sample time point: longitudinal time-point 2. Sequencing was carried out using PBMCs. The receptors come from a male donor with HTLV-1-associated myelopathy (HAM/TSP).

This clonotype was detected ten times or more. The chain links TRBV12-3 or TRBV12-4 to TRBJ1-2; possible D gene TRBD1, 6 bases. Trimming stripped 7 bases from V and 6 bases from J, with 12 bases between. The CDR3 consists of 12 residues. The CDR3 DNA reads TGTGCCAGCACCAAGGGGGGTCATGGCTACACCTTC. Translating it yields CASTKGGHGYTF.

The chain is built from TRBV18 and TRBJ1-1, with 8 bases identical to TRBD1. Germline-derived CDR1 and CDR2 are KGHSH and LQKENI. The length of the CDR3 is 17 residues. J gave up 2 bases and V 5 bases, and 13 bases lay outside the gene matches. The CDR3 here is CASSVIPQTGVNTEAFF. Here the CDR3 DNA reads TGTGCCAGCTCAGTCATACCCCAGACAGGGGTAAACACTGAAGCTTTCTTT. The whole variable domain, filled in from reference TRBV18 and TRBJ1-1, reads NAGVMQNPRHLVRRRGQEARLRCSPMKGHSHVYWYRQLPEEGLKFMVYLQKENIIDESGMPKERFSAEFPKEGPSILRIQQVVRGDSAAYFCASSVIPQTGVNTEAFFGQGTRLTVV.

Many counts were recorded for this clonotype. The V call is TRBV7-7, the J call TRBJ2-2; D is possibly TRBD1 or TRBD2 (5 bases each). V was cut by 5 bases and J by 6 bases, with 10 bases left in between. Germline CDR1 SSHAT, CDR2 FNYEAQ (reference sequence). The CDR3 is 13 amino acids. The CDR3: CASSPGTSGELFF. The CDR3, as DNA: TGTGCCAGCAGCCCGGGGACGTCCGGGGAGCTGTTTTTT.

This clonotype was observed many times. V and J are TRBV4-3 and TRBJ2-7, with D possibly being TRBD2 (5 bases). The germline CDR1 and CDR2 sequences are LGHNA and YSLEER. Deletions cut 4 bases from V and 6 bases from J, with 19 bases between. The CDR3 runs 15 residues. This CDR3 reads CASSLLVAGLGEQYF. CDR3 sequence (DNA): TGCGCCAGCAGCCTTCTGGTGGCAGGACTCGGCGAGCAGTACTTC.

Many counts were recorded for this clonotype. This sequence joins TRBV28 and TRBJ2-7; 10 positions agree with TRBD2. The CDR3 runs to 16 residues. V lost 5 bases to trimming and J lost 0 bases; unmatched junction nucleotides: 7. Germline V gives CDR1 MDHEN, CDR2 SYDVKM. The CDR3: CASSEPLAGRSYEQYF. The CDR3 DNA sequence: TGTGCCAGCAGTGAACCACTAGCGGGGCGCTCCTACGAGCAGTACTTC.

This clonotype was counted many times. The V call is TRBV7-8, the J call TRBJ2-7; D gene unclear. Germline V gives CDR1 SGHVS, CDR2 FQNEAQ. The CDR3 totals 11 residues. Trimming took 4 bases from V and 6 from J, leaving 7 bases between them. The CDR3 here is CASSSFAEQYF. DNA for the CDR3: TGTGCCAGCAGCTCTTTCGCCGAGCAGTACTTC.

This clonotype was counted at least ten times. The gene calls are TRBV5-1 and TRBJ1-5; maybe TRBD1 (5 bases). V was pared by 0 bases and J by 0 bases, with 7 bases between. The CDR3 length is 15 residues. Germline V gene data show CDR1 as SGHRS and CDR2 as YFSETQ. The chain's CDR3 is CASSLDGGSNQPQHF. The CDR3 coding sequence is TGCGCCAGCAGCTTGGACGGGGGTAGCAATCAGCCCCAGCATTTT.

The CDR3 region is CASSFGLAGAPGTDTQYF. Written as DNA, the CDR3 is TGCGCCAGCAGCTTCGGACTAGCGGGGGCCCCTGGCACAGATACGCAGTATTTT. V gene TRBV5-1 combines with J gene TRBJ2-3; 13 nucleotides match TRBD2. Germline-derived CDR1 and CDR2 are SGHRS and YFSETQ. The CDR3 runs 18 residues. Trimming took 2 bases from V and 1 from J; bases not matched to a gene: 7.

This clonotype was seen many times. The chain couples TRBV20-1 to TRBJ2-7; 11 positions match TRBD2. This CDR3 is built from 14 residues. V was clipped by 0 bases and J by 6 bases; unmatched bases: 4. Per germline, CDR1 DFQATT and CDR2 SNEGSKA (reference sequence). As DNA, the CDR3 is TGCAGTGCTAGAGATCCTCTAGCGGGGGGCGAGCAGTACTTC. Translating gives CSARDPLAGGEQYF.

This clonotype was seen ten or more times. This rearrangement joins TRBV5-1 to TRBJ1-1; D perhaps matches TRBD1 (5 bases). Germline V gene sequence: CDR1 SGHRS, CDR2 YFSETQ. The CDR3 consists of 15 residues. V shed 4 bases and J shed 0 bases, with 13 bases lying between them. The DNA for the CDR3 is TGCGCCAGCAGCCCCACGGGGGGTCTGAACACTGAAGCTTTCTTT. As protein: CASSPTGGLNTEAFF. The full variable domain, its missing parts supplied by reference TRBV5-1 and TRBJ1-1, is KAGVTQTPRYLIKTRGQQVTLSCSPISGHRSVSWYQQTPGQGLQFLFEYFSETQRNKGNFPGRFSGRQFSNSRSEMNVSTLELGDSALYLCASSPTGGLNTEAFFGQGTRLTVV.

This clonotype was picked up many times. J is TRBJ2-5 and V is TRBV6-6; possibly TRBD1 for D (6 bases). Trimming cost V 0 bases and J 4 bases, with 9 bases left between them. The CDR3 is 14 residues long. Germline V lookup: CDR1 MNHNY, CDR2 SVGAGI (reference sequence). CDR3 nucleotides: TGTGCCAGCAGTTACTCCGGACAGTCAGAGACCCAGTACTTC. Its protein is CASSYSGQSETQYF.

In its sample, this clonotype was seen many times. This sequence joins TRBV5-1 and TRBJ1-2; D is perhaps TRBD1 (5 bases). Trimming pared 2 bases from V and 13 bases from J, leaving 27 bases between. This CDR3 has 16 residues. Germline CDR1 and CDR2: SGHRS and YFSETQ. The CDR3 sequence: CASSFTPDSFSYLGTF. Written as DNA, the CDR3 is TGCGCCAGCAGCTTTACACCCGACAGCTTTAGCTATTTAGGCACCTTC.

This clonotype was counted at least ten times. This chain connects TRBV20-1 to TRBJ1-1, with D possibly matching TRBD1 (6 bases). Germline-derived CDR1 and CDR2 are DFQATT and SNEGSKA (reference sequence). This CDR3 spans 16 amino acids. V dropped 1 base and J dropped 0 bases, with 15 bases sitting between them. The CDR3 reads CSARVFGGALNTEAFF. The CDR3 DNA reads TGCAGTGCTAGAGTTTTTGGGGGGGCCCTGAACACTGAAGCTTTCTTT.

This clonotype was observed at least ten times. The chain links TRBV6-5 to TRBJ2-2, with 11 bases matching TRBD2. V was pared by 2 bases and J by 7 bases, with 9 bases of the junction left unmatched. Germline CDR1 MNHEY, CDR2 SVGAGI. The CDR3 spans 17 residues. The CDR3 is CASSYKASGGPGGELFF. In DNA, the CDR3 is TGTGCCAGCAGTTACAAGGCTAGCGGGGGGCCAGGCGGGGAGCTGTTTTTT.

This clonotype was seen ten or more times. CDR3 protein: CSASGRVRGQPQHF. DNA of the CDR3: TGCAGTGCTAGCGGCAGGGTAAGGGGTCAGCCCCAGCATTTT. The rearrangement links TRBV20-1 to TRBJ1-5, with D tentatively TRBD1 (5 bases). Trimming stripped 3 bases from V and 6 bases from J, with 15 bases between. The CDR3 is 14 amino acids. Germline V gene sequence: CDR1 DFQATT, CDR2 SNEGSKA (reference sequence).

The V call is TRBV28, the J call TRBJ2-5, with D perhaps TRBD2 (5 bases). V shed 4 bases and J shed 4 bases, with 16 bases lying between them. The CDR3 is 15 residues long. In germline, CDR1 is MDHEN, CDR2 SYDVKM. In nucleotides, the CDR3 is TGTGCCAGCAGTTCCCCCCAACTAGGGTCAGAGACCCAGTACTTC. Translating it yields CASSSPQLGSETQYF. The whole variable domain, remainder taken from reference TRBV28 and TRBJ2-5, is DVKVTQSSRYLVKRTGEKVFLECVQDMDHENMFWYRQDPGLGLRLIYFSYDVKMKEKGDIPEGYSVSREKKERFSLILESASTNQTSMYLCASSSPQLGSETQYFGPGTRLLVL.

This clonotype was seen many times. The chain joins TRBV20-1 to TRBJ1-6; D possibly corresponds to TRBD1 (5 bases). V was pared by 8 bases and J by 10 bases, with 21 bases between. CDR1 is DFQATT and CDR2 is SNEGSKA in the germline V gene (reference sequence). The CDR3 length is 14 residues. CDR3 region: CSHTPGLRESPLHF. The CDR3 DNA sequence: TGCAGTCACACTCCGGGACTACGTGAATCACCCCTCCACTTT.

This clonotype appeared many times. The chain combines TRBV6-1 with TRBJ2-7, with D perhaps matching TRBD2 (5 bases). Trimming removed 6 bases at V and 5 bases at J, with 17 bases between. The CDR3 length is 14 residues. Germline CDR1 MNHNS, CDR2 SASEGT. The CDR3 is CASRAPQGLHEQYF. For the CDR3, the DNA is TGTGCCAGCAGGGCCCCACAAGGACTCCACGAGCAGTACTTC.

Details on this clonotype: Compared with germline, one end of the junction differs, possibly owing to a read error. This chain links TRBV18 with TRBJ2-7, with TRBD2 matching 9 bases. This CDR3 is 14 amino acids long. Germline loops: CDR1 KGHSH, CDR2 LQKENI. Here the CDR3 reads CASSPREGAYKQYF. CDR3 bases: TGTGCCAGCTCACCGCGGGAGGGGGCCTACAAGCAGTACTTC.

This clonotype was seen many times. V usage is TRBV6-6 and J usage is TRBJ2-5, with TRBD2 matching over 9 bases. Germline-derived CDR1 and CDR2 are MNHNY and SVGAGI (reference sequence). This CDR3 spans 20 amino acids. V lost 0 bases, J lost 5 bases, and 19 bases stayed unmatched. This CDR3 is CASSYSIGIAGARDGETQYF. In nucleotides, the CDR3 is TGTGCCAGCAGTTACTCGATCGGGATAGCGGGGGCTCGAGACGGGGAGACCCAGTACTTC.

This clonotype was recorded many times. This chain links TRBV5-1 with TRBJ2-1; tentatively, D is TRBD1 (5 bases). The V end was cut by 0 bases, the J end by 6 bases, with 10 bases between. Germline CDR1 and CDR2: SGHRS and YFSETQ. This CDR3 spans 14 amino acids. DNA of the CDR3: TGCGCCAGCAGCTTGGTTGCAGGGCCCAATGAGCAGTTCTTC. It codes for CASSLVAGPNEQFF.

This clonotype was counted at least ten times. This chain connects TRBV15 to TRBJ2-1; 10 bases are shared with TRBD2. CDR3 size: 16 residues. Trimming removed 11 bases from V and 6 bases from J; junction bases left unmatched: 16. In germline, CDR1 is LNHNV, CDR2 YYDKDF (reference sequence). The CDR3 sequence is CASRHGPLAGVNEQFF. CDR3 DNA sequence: TGTGCCTCCCGCCACGGTCCGCTAGCGGGGGTCAATGAGCAGTTCTTC. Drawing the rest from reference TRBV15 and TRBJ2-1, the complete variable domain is DAMVIQNPRYQVTQFGKPVTLSCSQTLNHNVMYWYQQKSSQAPKLLFHYYDKDFNNEADTPDNFQSRRPNTSFCFLDIRSPGLGDTAMYLCASRHGPLAGVNEQFFGPGTRLTVL.

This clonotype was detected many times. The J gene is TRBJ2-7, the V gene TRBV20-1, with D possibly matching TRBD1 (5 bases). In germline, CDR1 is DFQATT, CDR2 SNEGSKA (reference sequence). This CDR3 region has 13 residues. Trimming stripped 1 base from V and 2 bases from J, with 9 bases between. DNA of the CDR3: TGCAGTGCTAGAGGGGGCAGTACCTACGAGCAGTACTTC. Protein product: CSARGGSTYEQYF.

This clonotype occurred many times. The CDR3 DNA is TGTGCCAGCAGCACCCGGGACAGGGGGTTCTCCTACGAGCAGTACTTC. It encodes CASSTRDRGFSYEQYF. This rearrangement joins TRBV11-3 to TRBJ2-7; 11 bases align to TRBD1. V lost 5 bases and J lost 0; bases outside the gene matches: 6. This CDR3 contains 16 residues. The V gene's germline CDR1 is SGHNT and CDR2 YENEEA.

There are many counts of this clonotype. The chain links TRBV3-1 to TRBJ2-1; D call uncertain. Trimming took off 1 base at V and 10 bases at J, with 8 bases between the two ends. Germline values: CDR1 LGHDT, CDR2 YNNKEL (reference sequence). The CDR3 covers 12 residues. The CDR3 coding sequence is TGTGCCAGCAGCCAAGTCGATCTAGAGCAGTTCTTC. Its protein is CASSQVDLEQFF.

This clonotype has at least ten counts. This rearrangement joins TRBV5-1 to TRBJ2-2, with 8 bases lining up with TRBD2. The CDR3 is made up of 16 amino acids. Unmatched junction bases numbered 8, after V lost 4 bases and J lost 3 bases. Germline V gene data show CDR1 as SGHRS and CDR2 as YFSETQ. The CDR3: CASSPPGTSHTGELFF. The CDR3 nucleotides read TGCGCCAGCAGCCCTCCTGGGACTAGTCACACCGGGGAGCTGTTTTTT.

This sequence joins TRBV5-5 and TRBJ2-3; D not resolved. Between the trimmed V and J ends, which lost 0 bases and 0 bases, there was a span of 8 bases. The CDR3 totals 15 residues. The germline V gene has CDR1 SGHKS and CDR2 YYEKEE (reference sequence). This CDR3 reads CASSLAAYSTDTQYF. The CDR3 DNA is TGTGCCAGCAGCTTGGCGGCATACAGCACAGATACGCAGTATTTT. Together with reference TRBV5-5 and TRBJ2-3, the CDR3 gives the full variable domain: DAGVTQSPTHLIKTRGQQVTLRCSPISGHKSVSWYQQVLGQGPQFIFQYYEKEERGRGNFPDRFSARQFPNYSSELNVNALLLGDSALYLCASSLAAYSTDTQYFGPGTRLTVL.

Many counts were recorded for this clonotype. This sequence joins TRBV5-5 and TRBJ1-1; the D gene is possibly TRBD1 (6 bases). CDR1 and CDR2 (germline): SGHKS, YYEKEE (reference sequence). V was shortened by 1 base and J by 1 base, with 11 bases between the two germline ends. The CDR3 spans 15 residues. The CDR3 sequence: CASSLYGGQNTEAFF. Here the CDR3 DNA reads TGTGCCAGCAGCTTGTACGGGGGCCAGAACACTGAAGCTTTCTTT.

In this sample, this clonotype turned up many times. CDR3 region: CSASSEEAFF. CDR3 sequence (DNA): TGCAGTGCTAGCTCCGAGGAAGCTTTCTTT. V gene TRBV20-1 combines with J gene TRBJ1-1; no clear D. V was clipped by 3 bases and J by 8 bases, with 7 bases between them. This CDR3 region has 10 residues. The germline V gene encodes CDR1 DFQATT and CDR2 SNEGSKA (reference sequence).